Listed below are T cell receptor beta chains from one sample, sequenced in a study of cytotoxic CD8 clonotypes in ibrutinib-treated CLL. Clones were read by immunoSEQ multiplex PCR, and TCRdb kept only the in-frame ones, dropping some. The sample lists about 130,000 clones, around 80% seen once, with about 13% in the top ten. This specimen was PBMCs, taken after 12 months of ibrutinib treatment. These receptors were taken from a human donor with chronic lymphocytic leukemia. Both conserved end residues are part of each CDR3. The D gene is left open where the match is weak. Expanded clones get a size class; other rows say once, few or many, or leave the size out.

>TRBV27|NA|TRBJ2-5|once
CASSFHRETRETQYF
TGTGCCAGCAGTTTCCACCGGGAGACTCGGGAGACCCAGTACTTC
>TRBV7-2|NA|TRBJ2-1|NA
CASSLTYSTNEQFF
TGTGCCAGCAGCTTAACCTACTCCACTAATGAGCAGTTCTTC
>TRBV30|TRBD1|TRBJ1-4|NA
CAWSTGGAGEKLFF
TGTGCCTGGTCCACAGGGGGCGCAGGCGAAAAACTGTTTTTT
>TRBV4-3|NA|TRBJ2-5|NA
CASSQEPNTQETQYF
TGCGCCAGCAGCCAAGAGCCAAATACTCAAGAGACCCAGTACTTC
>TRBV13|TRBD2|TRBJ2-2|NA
CASSLGSGYYLRTGELFF
TGTGCCAGCAGCCTCGGTAGCGGGTATTATTTACGCACCGGGGAGCTGTTTTTT
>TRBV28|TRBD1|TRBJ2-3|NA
CASSTIQGPLFTDTQYF
TGTGCCAGCAGTACAATACAGGGGCCCCTATTCACAGATACGCAGTATTTT
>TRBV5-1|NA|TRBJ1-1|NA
CASSWASSGTEAFF
TGCGCCAGCAGCTGGGCTTCCTCAGGGACTGAAGCTTTCTTT
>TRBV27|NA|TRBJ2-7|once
CASSSPGYEQYF
TGTGCCAGCAGTTCTCCAGGATACGAGCAGTACTTC
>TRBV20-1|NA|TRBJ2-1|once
CSARSEGEQFF
TGCAGTGCTAGGTCAGAAGGTGAGCAGTTCTTC
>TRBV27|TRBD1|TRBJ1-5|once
CASSMTGQPQHF
TGTGCCAGCTCTATGACAGGGCAGCCCCAGCATTTT
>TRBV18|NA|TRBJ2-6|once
CASSPTGRAGANVLTF
TGTGCCAGCTCACCAACGGGACGAGCTGGGGCCAACGTCCTGACTTTC
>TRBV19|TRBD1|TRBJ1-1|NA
CASTGRMRQGESTEAFF
TGTGCCAGTACCGGAAGAATGCGACAGGGGGAGAGCACTGAAGCTTTCTTT
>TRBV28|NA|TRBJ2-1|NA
CASSSYRVAQFF
TGTGCCAGCAGTTCATACAGGGTCGCGCAGTTCTTC
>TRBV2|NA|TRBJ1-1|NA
CASSLDAHEAEAFF
TGTGCCAGCAGTCTGGACGCTCATGAGGCTGAAGCTTTCTTT
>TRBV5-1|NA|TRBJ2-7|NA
CASSLVAVTYEQYF
TGCGCCAGCAGCTTGGTGGCAGTTACCTACGAGCAGTACTTC
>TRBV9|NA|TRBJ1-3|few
CASSSLVSSGNTIYF
TGTGCCAGCAGCTCCTTAGTGAGCTCTGGAAACACCATATATTTT
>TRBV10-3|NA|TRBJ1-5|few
CAIRDHDGSNQPQHF
TGTGCCATCAGGGACCATGACGGGAGCAATCAGCCCCAGCATTTT
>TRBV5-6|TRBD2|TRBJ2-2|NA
CASSSSRTRGYHGELFF
TGTGCCAGCAGCTCGTCTCGGACTAGAGGGTATCACGGGGAGCTGTTTTTT
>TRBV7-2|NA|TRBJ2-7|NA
CASSTVYRDAYEQYF
TGTGCCAGCAGCACGGTATACAGGGATGCCTACGAGCAGTACTTC
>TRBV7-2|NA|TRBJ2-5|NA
CASSLARERGRAASETQYF
TGTGCCAGCAGCTTAGCGCGGGAAAGGGGGAGGGCCGCATCCGAGACCCAGTACTTC
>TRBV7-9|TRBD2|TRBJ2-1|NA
CASSAGLDINEQFF
TGTGCCAGCAGCGCAGGACTAGATATCAATGAGCAGTTCTTC
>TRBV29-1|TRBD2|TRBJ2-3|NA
CSVEELAGGPPDTQYF
TGCAGCGTTGAGGAACTAGCGGGAGGTCCCCCAGATACGCAGTATTTT
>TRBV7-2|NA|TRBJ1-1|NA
CASSLQGGNTEAFF
TGTGCCAGCAGCTTGCAGGGCGGAAACACTGAAGCTTTCTTT
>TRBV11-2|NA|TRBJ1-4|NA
CASSPGGGREKLFF
TGTGCCAGCAGCCCCGGTGGGGGGCGGGAAAAACTGTTTTTT
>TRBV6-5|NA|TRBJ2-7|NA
CASSKPRSYEQYF
TGTGCCAGCAGTAAGCCTCGGAGCTACGAGCAGTACTTC
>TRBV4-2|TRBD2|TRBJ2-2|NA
CASSQGTSRDGELFF
TGTGCCAGCAGCCAAGGGACTAGTCGGGACGGGGAGCTGTTTTTT
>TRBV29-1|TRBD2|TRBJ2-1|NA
CSTVLPSGRFYNEQFF
TGCAGCACAGTCCTGCCTAGCGGGAGATTCTACAATGAGCAGTTCTTC
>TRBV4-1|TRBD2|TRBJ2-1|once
CASSQVGTSGLGGQFF
TGCGCCAGCAGCCAAGTTGGGACTAGCGGACTCGGAGGGCAGTTCTTC